The entry below describes one T cell receptor beta chain. CDR3 length: 16 amino acids. The V and J ends lost 4 bases and 0 bases respectively, with 13 bases between them. Per germline, CDR1 SGDLS and CDR2 YYNGEE. The data stem from a study of cytomegalovirus exposure and HLA in healthy donors. Use of 60 Vbeta and 13 Jbeta primers characterized the PCR. The repertoire was sequenced with immunoSEQ multiplex PCR; TCRdb's copy has only in-frame clones and lacks some. Counted here are 95,000 to 150,000 clones, roughly 80% occurring once; the ten biggest clones make up 8.8%. Each donor was healthy, and each was a bone marrow donor.

The clonotype comes from a female donor in good health and CMV-seropositive. This rearrangement joins TRBV9 to TRBJ2-2; perhaps TRBD1 as D (5 bases). Sequenced: PBMCs. In DNA form, the CDR3 reads TGTGCCAGCAGCCCCCAATCAGGGACGAACACCGGGGAGCTGTTTTTT. As protein: CASSPQSGTNTGELFF.